These 26 T cell receptor beta chains came from one sample sequenced in a study of blood T cell repertoires in COVID-19. Measured with immunoSEQ multiplex PCR; TCRdb has only the in-frame clones, and not every one. The data hold around 140,000 clones, with around 80% observed a single time. Sequenced material: peripheral blood. These TCRs come from a man between 65 and 85 years old who had recovered from COVID-19.

The chain carries TRBV19 and TRBJ2-1, with a possible D match to TRBD2 (5 bases). Trimming stripped 5 bases from V and 0 bases from J, with 23 bases between. This CDR3 is 19 amino acids long. From germline, CDR1 is LNHDA and CDR2 SQIVND (reference sequence). The CDR3 sequence is CASSPRGSNPVSSYNEQFF. CDR3 bases: TGTGCCAGTAGTCCCCGAGGGTCGAACCCGGTAAGCTCCTACAATGAGCAGTTCTTC. The whole variable domain, remainder taken from reference TRBV19 and TRBJ2-1, is DGGITQSPKYLFRKEGQNVTLSCEQNLNHDAMYWYRQDPGQGLRLIYYSQIVNDFQKGDIAEGYSVSREKKESFPLTVTSAQKNPTAFYLCASSPRGSNPVSSYNEQFFGPGTRLTVL.

This chain connects TRBV6-1 to TRBJ2-7; possibly TRBD2 for D (5 bases). Germline assignment: CDR1 MNHNS and CDR2 SASEGT. The ends were cut back, 3 bases at V and 6 bases at J, with 9 bases in the middle. The CDR3 is made up of 12 amino acids. The CDR3 is CASSDGVREQYF. The CDR3 region has the DNA TGTGCCAGCAGTGACGGGGTACGCGAGCAGTACTTC.

The chain links TRBV7-2 to TRBJ2-2; D ambiguous. V lost 2 bases, J lost 4 bases, and 8 bases lay in between. Germline V CDR1 and CDR2: SGHTA, FQGNSA. This CDR3 has 14 residues. Here the CDR3 reads CASSLNYGTGELFF. The DNA of the CDR3 is TGTGCCAGCAGCTTAAATTACGGCACCGGGGAGCTGTTTTTT.

The V and J genes are TRBV19 and TRBJ2-7; possible D gene TRBD1, 6 bases. V was trimmed by 6 bases and J by 1 base, leaving 16 bases between them. CDR1 and CDR2 (germline): LNHDA, SQIVND (reference sequence). The CDR3 consists of 15 residues. CDR3 sequence reads: CASRVTGSQSYEQYF. The CDR3 DNA reads as TGTGCCAGTAGGGTCACAGGGTCCCAGTCCTACGAGCAGTACTTC.

CDR3 DNA sequence: TGTGCCAGCTCCACAGGGTCGAGCTCCTACAATGAGCAGTTCTTC. This codes for CASSTGSSSYNEQFF. V is TRBV18 and J is TRBJ2-1; a possible D gene is TRBD1 (6 bases). V was shortened by 6 bases and J by 0 bases, with 12 bases between the two germline ends. This CDR3 contains 15 residues. Germline assignment: CDR1 KGHSH and CDR2 LQKENI.

Ten or more counts support this clone. This chain links TRBV19 with TRBJ1-2; 8 nucleotides align to TRBD1. V trimming: 8 bases; J trimming: 7 bases; junction bases outside the gene matches: 9. The CDR3 is made up of 13 amino acids. The germline V gene has CDR1 LNHDA and CDR2 SQIVND (reference sequence). CDR3: CASQDRVTRGYTF. CDR3 sequence (DNA): TGTGCCAGTCAGGACAGGGTAACTCGTGGCTACACCTTC. Supplemented by reference TRBV19 and TRBJ1-2, the full variable domain reads DGGITQSPKYLFRKEGQNVTLSCEQNLNHDAMYWYRQDPGQGLRLIYYSQIVNDFQKGDIAEGYSVSREKKESFPLTVTSAQKNPTAFYLCASQDRVTRGYTFGSGTRLTVV.

The J gene is TRBJ2-5, the V gene TRBV27; perhaps TRBD1 as D (6 bases). This CDR3 contains 14 residues. Trimming shortened V by 5 bases and J by 0 bases, and 10 bases separated the two germline ends. CDR1 is MNHEY, CDR2 SMNVEV, per germline (reference sequence). This CDR3 is CASSTYRDQETQYF. DNA of the CDR3: TGTGCCAGCAGTACCTACAGGGACCAAGAGACCCAGTACTTC.

The J gene is TRBJ2-2, the V gene TRBV5-1; perhaps TRBD1 as D (6 bases). The V end lost 1 base, the J end lost 6 bases, and 13 bases lay between the germline ends. Germline lookup yields CDR1 SGHRS and CDR2 YFSETQ. This CDR3 contains 15 residues. DNA of the CDR3: TGCGCCAGCAGCTTGCAACAGGGCGAACCCGGGGAGCTGTTTTTT. Protein: CASSLQQGEPGELFF.

V and J are TRBV7-8 and TRBJ1-5; D gene unclear. The CDR3 has 14 amino acids. Trimming removed 1 base from V and 4 bases from J, with 8 bases in between. CDR1 and CDR2 from the germline V gene are SGHVS and FQNEAQ. The CDR3 DNA follows: TGTGCCAGCAGCTTAGGCGGCTTTAATCAGCCCCAGCATTTT. Protein product: CASSLGGFNQPQHF.

This clone has only one observation. The gene calls are TRBV6-5 and TRBJ1-2, with TRBD1 matching over 7 bases. This CDR3 is built from 15 residues. Per the germline V gene, CDR1 is MNHEY and CDR2 is SVGAGI. With 8 bases clipped from V and 7 bases from J, the junction kept 16 bases outside the gene matches. The CDR3 sequence is CASRVARGAGGGYTF. For the CDR3, the DNA is TGTGCCAGCCGAGTTGCCCGGGGAGCAGGGGGTGGCTACACCTTC.

The V and J genes are TRBV30 and TRBJ1-1; 10 nucleotides line up with TRBD1. Germline V gene data show CDR1 as GTSNPN and CDR2 as SVGIG (reference sequence). V lost 5 bases, J lost 4 bases, and 1 base stayed unmatched. This CDR3 is built from 12 residues. The CDR3 region has the DNA TGTGCCTGGGGGGACAGGGGCACTGAAGCTTTCTTT. The encoded protein is CAWGDRGTEAFF.

The rearrangement uses TRBV18 and TRBJ2-7; TRBD2 matches 8 bases. This CDR3 contains 13 residues. V was pared by 5 bases and J by 3 bases, with 3 bases of the junction left unmatched. In germline, CDR1 is KGHSH, CDR2 LQKENI. Here the CDR3 reads CASSSGTSYEQYF. Written as DNA, the CDR3 is TGTGCCAGCTCATCCGGGACTAGCTACGAGCAGTACTTC.

V usage is TRBV27 and J usage is TRBJ2-7; TRBD2 matches 9 bases. From germline, CDR1 is MNHEY and CDR2 SMNVEV (reference sequence). Germline trimming cut 5 bases from V and 3 bases from J; bases unmatched to any gene: 11. The CDR3 totals 16 residues. Here the CDR3 DNA reads TGTGCCAGCAGTCCCACGACTAGCGGATCTATCTACGAGCAGTACTTC. Protein: CASSPTTSGSIYEQYF.

CDR3 sequence (DNA): TGTGCCAGCTCTCCGGGGGATCAGCCCCAGCATTTT. This sequence encodes CASSPGDQPQHF. The rearrangement uses TRBV18 and TRBJ1-5; tentative D call: TRBD1 (5 bases). Germline V gives CDR1 KGHSH, CDR2 LQKENI. Between the trimmed V and J ends, which lost 6 bases and 5 bases, there was a span of 8 bases. The CDR3 is 12 residues long.

V gene TRBV4-3 combines with J gene TRBJ2-7, with D perhaps TRBD1 (5 bases). The germline CDR1 and CDR2 sequences are LGHNA and YSLEER. The CDR3 contains 14 residues. Trimming removed 1 base at V and 6 bases at J, with 13 bases between. CDR3 residues: CASSQGAGSGEQYF. CDR3 DNA sequence: TGCGCCAGCAGCCAAGGGGCAGGGTCAGGCGAGCAGTACTTC.

The rearrangement uses TRBV30 and TRBJ2-1, with D tentatively TRBD2 (5 bases). V was trimmed by 5 bases and J by 4 bases, leaving 15 bases between them. From germline, CDR1 is GTSNPN and CDR2 SVGIG (reference sequence). There are 14 residues in the CDR3. CDR3: CAWASWTGYNEQFF. The CDR3 coding sequence is TGTGCCTGGGCCTCCTGGACGGGATACAATGAGCAGTTCTTC.

This chain connects TRBV23-1 to TRBJ1-1, with D hard to call. TRBV23-1 is an ORF, and what it does is uncertain. The ends were cut back, 7 bases at V and 1 base at J, with 10 bases in the middle. This CDR3 has 13 amino acids. The CDR3 sequence is CASTQRGNTEAFF. CDR3 in DNA: TGCGCCAGCACCCAGCGGGGGAACACTGAAGCTTTCTTT.

CDR3 DNA sequence: TGTGCCAGCAGTTACGACGGGTCTCAAGAGAAAAATAGTCGAGGTGAAAAACTGTTTTTT. This sequence encodes CASSYDGSQEKNSRGEKLFF. J is TRBJ1-4 and V is TRBV2; D remains unclear. The CDR3 consists of 20 residues. Germline lookup yields CDR1 SNHLY and CDR2 FYNNEI. Trimming shortened V by 5 bases and J by 7 bases, and 32 bases separated the two germline ends.

The chain combines TRBV19 with TRBJ2-3, with D uncertain. The CDR3 runs to 11 residues. CDR1 and CDR2 (germline): LNHDA, SQIVND (reference sequence). The V and J ends lost 3 bases and 5 bases respectively, with 3 bases between them. This CDR3 reads CASSILDTQYF. The CDR3 DNA follows: TGTGCCAGTAGTATCCTAGATACGCAGTATTTT.

The chain employs TRBV18 and TRBJ1-3; perhaps TRBD1 as D (6 bases). V was cut by 3 bases and J by 4 bases, with 13 bases left in between. The CDR3 is made up of 15 amino acids. Germline CDR1 and CDR2: KGHSH and LQKENI. The CDR3 is CASSPGDTLGNTIYF. CDR3 in DNA: TGTGCCAGCTCACCGGGGGACACGCTCGGAAACACCATATATTTT.

This clone was counted between two and nine times. J is TRBJ1-3 and V is TRBV5-1; D perhaps matches TRBD1 (6 bases). The V gene lost 4 bases and the J gene lost 4 bases, with 15 bases spanning the gap. This CDR3 contains 15 residues. The V gene's germline CDR1 is SGHRS and CDR2 YFSETQ. Written as DNA, the CDR3 is TGCGCCAGCAGCCCCGGGACAAGAAGGGGAAACACCATATATTTT. It translates to CASSPGTRRGNTIYF.

The chain links TRBV7-2 to TRBJ1-2, with D uncertain. Germline CDR1 SGHTA, CDR2 FQGNSA. The V gene lost 1 base and the J gene lost 0 bases, with 9 bases spanning the gap. The CDR3 extends over 15 amino acids. The CDR3 loop reads CASSLVVGANYGYTF. The DNA of the CDR3 is TGTGCCAGCAGCTTAGTGGTCGGAGCTAACTATGGCTACACCTTC.

The chain has TRBV27 and TRBJ1-5; D unclear. This CDR3 spans 14 amino acids. V lost 2 bases, J lost 3 bases, and 8 bases lay in between. Germline-derived CDR1 and CDR2 are MNHEY and SMNVEV (reference sequence). CDR3 bases: TGTGCCAGCAGTTTAGGAGGGATCAATCAGCCCCAGCATTTT. It codes for CASSLGGINQPQHF.

The chain is built from TRBV12-3 or TRBV12-4 and TRBJ2-2, with D possibly TRBD2 on 5 matching bases. There are 13 residues in the CDR3. The V end lost 3 bases, the J end lost 3 bases, and 5 bases lay between the germline ends. As DNA, the CDR3 is TGTGCCAGCAGTTTGAGGGACACCGGGGAGCTGTTTTTT. Amino acids: CASSLRDTGELFF.

The chain employs TRBV2 and TRBJ1-5; the match to TRBD1 covers 9 bases. V shed 6 bases, J shed 7 bases, and the junction held 10 bases outside the gene matches. CDR1 is SNHLY and CDR2 is FYNNEI in the germline V gene. This CDR3 is 15 amino acids long. CDR3 loop: CASSQGGQGMQPQHF. CDR3 nucleotide sequence: TGTGCCAGCAGCCAAGGAGGACAGGGGATGCAGCCCCAGCATTTT.

This chain uses TRBV11-2 with TRBJ2-7; 7 nucleotides align to TRBD2. The V and J ends lost 1 base and 3 bases, in that order; junction bases with no gene match: 9. The CDR3 length is 16 residues. The germline V gene encodes CDR1 SGHAT and CDR2 FQNNGV. CDR3 amino acids: CASSLVGGSLGYEQYF. The CDR3 DNA reads TGTGCCAGCAGCTTAGTCGGCGGGAGTCTCGGCTACGAGCAGTACTTC.